This TCR beta chain was sequenced for a study of response to subunit inactivated influenza vaccine. Regarding this clonotype: The antigen remains unidentified.

Germline V CDR1 and CDR2: KGHSH, LQKENI. V gave up 5 bases and J gave up 5 bases; unmatched junction bases: 8. This CDR3 contains 14 residues. Study observations and caveats: The authors offered the suggestion that each seasonal influenza vaccination recruits few new T cells.

In TCRdb, the RT-PCR reads were re-called with MiXCR into one record per CDR3 protein. Among around 850,000 distinct CDR3 sequences listed, roughly 20% were seen once. The V call is TRBV18, the J call TRBJ2-5; 7 bases are shared with TRBD1. The clonotype originates from a man over 45 who received an inactivated influenza vaccine. The starting material was PBMCs from blood, obtained around 5 days after vaccination. The CDR3 region is CASSARTGRETQYF. The CDR3, as DNA: TGTGCCAGCTCAGCCCGGACAGGACGGGAGACCCAGTACTTC.